The subject of this entry is one T cell receptor beta chain. Its antigen remains unidentified. The CDR3 contains 17 residues. J lost 4 bases, V lost 4 bases, and 12 bases had no gene match. CDR1 and CDR2 from the germline V gene are LNHDA and SQIVND (reference sequence). The data derive from a study of T cell clones after liver transplantation. Study in general: Patients counted as tolerant after at least one year off all immunosuppression, enzymes not exceeding twice normal. Study-wide findings and caveats: Low donor cell numbers restricted donor-reactive repertoire measurement in a couple of subjects. Migration into the graft, not deletion, may explain lost graft donor-reactive T cells.

Using immunoSEQ multiplex PCR, the repertoire was profiled, and TCRdb retains in-frame clones only, with some absent. The sample lists around 70,000 clones, around 92% occurring once. V usage is TRBV19 and J usage is TRBJ2-2, with 7 bases lining up with TRBD2. This clonotype was sampled from a human patient who received a liver transplant. Some of these T cells may belong to the graft donor. The sequenced sample was CD4+ T cells from blood, obtained 25 months after liver transplant. The CDR3 is CASSKGRASGSTGELFF. DNA of the CDR3: TGTGCCAGTAGTAAGGGGAGGGCCAGCGGCAGCACCGGGGAGCTGTTTTTT.